The T cell receptor beta chain under discussion was sequenced for a study of shared clonotypes between healthy human individuals. The method was immunoSEQ multiplex PCR; TCRdb's version includes in-frame clones alone and lacks a portion of them. This repertoire shows under 1,900,000 clones, about 98.5% found once; its top ten account for under 0.45%. V lost 7 bases to trimming and J lost 9 bases, with 13 bases between them. This CDR3 has 12 amino acids. Per germline, CDR1 SNHLY and CDR2 FYNNEI. The source is a man between 25 and 39 years old in good health. The chain joins TRBV2 to TRBJ1-3, with D possibly TRBD1 on 6 matching bases. Sample: naive CD4+ T cells sorted from blood. Sample subset: CD45RA+ positively selected. The CDR3 coding sequence is TGTGCCAGCAAGGGAGGGGGGGTCACCATATATTTT. Translated, it gives CASKGGGVTIYF.